These 18 T cell receptor beta chains came from one sample sequenced in a study of PD-L1 blockade in urothelial cancer. Described time point: pretreatment peripheral blood. Clones were sequenced by immunoSEQ multiplex PCR, and TCRdb holds only the in-frame ones, with some missing. Of approximately 94,000 clones listed, around 86% are singletons. Sample: PBMCs, taken around atezolizumab (anti-PD-L1) treatment. The receptors derive from a man aged 60 to 69 with urothelial cancer.

Note on this clone: Relative to the germline gene, one junction end is altered; a read error may explain this. V gene TRBV7-2 combines with J gene TRBJ2-5; TRBD1 might be the D (5 bases). Germline-derived CDR1 and CDR2 are SGHTA and FQGNSA. CDR3 size: 14 residues. The CDR3 reads CASSLARSRATQYF. The CDR3 nucleotides are TGTGCCAGCAGCTTAGCGAGGTCCAGGGCGACCCAATACTTC.

The chain joins TRBV10-3 to TRBJ2-7; D possibly corresponds to TRBD1 (5 bases). V shed 0 bases and J shed 3 bases, with 12 bases lying between them. The CDR3 sequence is 15 residues long. Germline V lookup: CDR1 ENHRY, CDR2 SYGVKD. CDR3 sequence: CAISESGQHNYEQYF. The DNA for the CDR3 is TGTGCCATCAGTGAGTCGGGGCAGCACAACTACGAGCAGTACTTC.

V gene TRBV5-6 combines with J gene TRBJ2-3; maybe TRBD1 (6 bases). The V end was cut by 3 bases, the J end by 2 bases, with 13 bases between. Germline assignment: CDR1 SGHDT and CDR2 YYEEEE. The CDR3 is 15 amino acids. In DNA, the CDR3 is TGTGCCAGCAGCTGGGGGCAGGCCTTCACAGATACGCAGTATTTT. Translated: CASSWGQAFTDTQYF.

V gene TRBV15 combines with J gene TRBJ1-5, with D tentatively TRBD1 (6 bases). V lost 4 bases and J 0 bases, leaving 13 bases between the germline ends. This CDR3 has 16 amino acids. Germline values: CDR1 LNHNV, CDR2 YYDKDF (reference sequence). The CDR3 DNA reads as TGTGCCACCAGCAAACACAGACAGGTTAGCAATCAGCCCCAGCATTTT. It specifies CATSKHRQVSNQPQHF.

The chain uses TRBV5-4 and TRBJ2-7; 10 bases match TRBD1. Germline assignment: CDR1 SGHNT and CDR2 YYREEE (reference sequence). After removal of 3 bases from V and 4 bases from J, the junction contained 10 bases not matched to a gene. The CDR3 is 16 residues long. CDR3 bases: TGTGCCAGCAGCTCAAAGACAGGGGGCGGAACGTACGAGCAGTACTTC. Its translation is CASSSKTGGGTYEQYF.

At least ten counts were recorded for this clone. V gene TRBV2 combines with J gene TRBJ1-1; possible D gene TRBD1, 5 bases. Germline CDR1 is SNHLY and CDR2 is FYNNEI. The CDR3 covers 13 residues. Trimming took off 6 bases at V and 0 bases at J, with 8 bases between the two ends. The CDR3 is CASRQVMNTEAFF. In DNA form, the CDR3 reads TGTGCCAGCAGACAGGTGATGAACACTGAAGCTTTCTTT.

This chain joins TRBV5-1 and TRBJ2-1, with TRBD2 identical over 8 bases. The CDR3 spans 15 residues. In germline, CDR1 is SGHRS, CDR2 YFSETQ. The V segment lost 3 bases and the J segment 10 bases; nucleotides outside the gene matches: 12. The CDR3 DNA follows: TGCGCCAGCAGCTCCGGCTACGGGGGGGCACTGGAGCAGTTCTTC. Its translation is CASSSGYGGALEQFF.

This clone has a single count. The chain is built from TRBV2 and TRBJ2-5, with a possible D match to TRBD1 (5 bases). V shed 5 bases and J shed 4 bases, with 8 bases lying between them. The CDR3 extends over 12 amino acids. Germline V CDR1 and CDR2: SNHLY, FYNNEI. The CDR3 reads CASSPGRETQYF. In nucleotides, the CDR3 is TGTGCCAGCAGTCCAGGGCGAGAGACCCAGTACTTC.

This clone was seen a few times. The chain has TRBV12-5 and TRBJ2-7, with 8 bases lining up with TRBD1. CDR1 is LGHNT, CDR2 FRNRAP, per germline. Trimming cost V 6 bases and J 2 bases; bases outside gene matches: 9. The CDR3 sequence is 15 residues long. CDR3 in amino acids: CASGSDRDRPYEQYF. The CDR3 nucleotides read TGTGCTAGTGGGTCGGACAGGGACAGACCCTACGAGCAGTACTTC.

V gene TRBV13 combines with J gene TRBJ2-7; 11 positions match TRBD2. Germline loops: CDR1 PRHDT, CDR2 FYEKMQ (reference sequence). The CDR3 loop spans 16 amino acids. Germline trimming cut 4 bases from V and 5 bases from J; bases unmatched to any gene: 10. CDR3 DNA: TGTGCCAGCAGCTCCAATAGCGGGAGGGCCAAGGACGAGCAGTACTTC. Translating gives CASSSNSGRAKDEQYF.

The chain couples TRBV5-6 to TRBJ1-3; D possibly corresponds to TRBD1 (6 bases). Trimming cost V 2 bases and J 0 bases, with 15 bases left between them. The CDR3 loop spans 17 amino acids. Germline V gene lookup returns CDR1 SGHDT and CDR2 YYEEEE. The CDR3 bases are TGTGCCAGCAGCTTTCCCTGGACAGTTGACTCTGGAAACACCATATATTTT. Its translation is CASSFPWTVDSGNTIYF. The variable domain in full, completed from reference TRBV5-6 and TRBJ1-3, reads DAGVTQSPTHLIKTRGQQVTLRCSPKSGHDTVSWYQQALGQGPQFIFQYYEEEERQRGNFPDRFSGHQFPNYSSELNVNALLLGDSALYLCASSFPWTVDSGNTIYFGEGSWLTVV.

The V call is TRBV5-5, the J call TRBJ1-4, with D perhaps matching TRBD1 (6 bases). This CDR3 is built from 15 residues. Trimming shortened V by 3 bases and J by 8 bases, and 17 bases separated the two germline ends. CDR1 and CDR2 (germline): SGHKS, YYEKEE (reference sequence). CDR3 DNA: TGTGCCAGCAGCTCGTCGACAGGTTCCGTCGAAAAACTGTTTTTT. This codes for CASSSSTGSVEKLFF.

The V and J genes are TRBV5-1 and TRBJ2-2, with a tentative D call TRBD1 (6 bases). CDR3 length: 15 residues. V lost 5 bases, J lost 4 bases, and 15 bases lay in between. Germline CDR1 is SGHRS and CDR2 is YFSETQ. CDR3 sequence reads: CASSPGTPFTGELFF. In nucleotides, the CDR3 is TGCGCCAGCAGTCCGGGGACACCATTCACCGGGGAGCTGTTTTTT.

This chain uses TRBV7-8 with TRBJ1-1; weak D call: TRBD1 (6 bases). This CDR3 region has 16 residues. Trimming cost V 0 bases and J 2 bases, with 13 bases left between them. From germline, CDR1 is SGHVS and CDR2 FQNEAQ. CDR3 nucleotide sequence: TGTGCCAGCAGCTTAGCTCCGGACAGCACTAACACTGAAGCTTTCTTT. Translated, it gives CASSLAPDSTNTEAFF.

The chain combines TRBV5-1 with TRBJ2-1, with 12 bases matching TRBD2. V lost 1 base, J lost 5 bases, and 7 bases stayed unmatched. Germline V gene data show CDR1 as SGHRS and CDR2 as YFSETQ. This CDR3 contains 17 residues. CDR3 nucleotides: TGCGCCAGCAGCTTGTGGTCTAGCGGGGGGGGAAACAATGAGCAGTTCTTC. It codes for CASSLWSSGGGNNEQFF.

V and J are TRBV28 and TRBJ1-3; D might be TRBD1 (5 bases). V lost 2 bases and J 1 base, leaving 6 bases between the germline ends. This CDR3 has 14 residues. CDR1 is MDHEN, CDR2 SYDVKM, per germline. CDR3 coding DNA: TGTGCCAGCAGTTTACCAGGGTCTGGAAACACCATATATTTT. Residues: CASSLPGSGNTIYF.

This chain uses TRBV5-1 with TRBJ2-1; D is undetermined. The V end lost 3 bases, the J end lost 6 bases, and 7 bases lay between the germline ends. This CDR3 spans 12 amino acids. CDR1 and CDR2 from the germline V gene are SGHRS and YFSETQ. The CDR3 spells CASSSPINEQFF. For the CDR3, the DNA is TGCGCCAGCAGCTCCCCCATCAATGAGCAGTTCTTC.

This clone has just one count. The gene calls are TRBV5-4 and TRBJ2-7, with 10 bases that match TRBD1. The CDR3 covers 14 residues. Germline V gene data show CDR1 as SGHNT and CDR2 as YYREEE (reference sequence). Trimming removed 4 bases from V and 2 bases from J; junction bases left unmatched: 3. The CDR3, as DNA: TGTGCCAGCAGCAGGGACAGGGGACCCTACGAGCAGTACTTC. It codes for CASSRDRGPYEQYF.